This TCR beta chain was sequenced during a study of CD8 T cells in ankylosing spondylitis. Generation of TCR beta libraries employed quantitative 5'-RACE incorporating molecular barcodes. TCRdb re-analysed the 5' RACE reads in MiXCR, keeping a single row per CDR3 protein. The table lists some 140,000 distinct CDR3 sequences, roughly 6.6% of them singletons, with about an eighth in the top ten. Only a few counts were recorded for this clonotype. The antigen remains unidentified. Study-wide findings and caveats: Several of the motif variants were reported before in synovial fluid and blood from reactive arthritis. Within matched ankylosing spondylitis synovial fluid, disease-linked clones were reportedly significantly enriched. A TCR beta motif of under ten highly homologous variants appeared characteristic of ankylosing spondylitis blood.

Trimming took off 5 bases at V and 3 bases at J, with 14 bases between the two ends. Germline V CDR1 and CDR2: MDHEN, SYDVKM. There are 14 residues in the CDR3. Input material: blood, either unsorted or a sorted T cell fraction (not recorded which). V usage is TRBV28 and J usage is TRBJ2-7, with D perhaps matching TRBD1 or TRBD2 (5 bases each). The sequence derives from a female donor with ankylosing spondylitis or in good health (not recorded which). The DNA of the CDR3 is TGTGCCAGCAGTCCGATGTGGGGGTACTACGAGCAGTACTTC. Translation: CASSPMWGYYEQYF.